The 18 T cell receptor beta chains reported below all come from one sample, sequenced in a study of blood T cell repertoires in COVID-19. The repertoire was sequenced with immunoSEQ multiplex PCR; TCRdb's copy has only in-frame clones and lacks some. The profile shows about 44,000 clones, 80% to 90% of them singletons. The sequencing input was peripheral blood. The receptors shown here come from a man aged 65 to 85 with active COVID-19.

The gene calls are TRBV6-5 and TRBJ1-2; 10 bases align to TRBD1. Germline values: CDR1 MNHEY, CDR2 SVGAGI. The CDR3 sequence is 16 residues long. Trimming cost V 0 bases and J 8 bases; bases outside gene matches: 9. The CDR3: CASSYSITRTGGGYTF. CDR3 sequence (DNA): TGTGCCAGCAGTTACTCGATTACCCGGACAGGGGGAGGCTACACCTTC.

The chain's CDR3 is CASSPARGRRSYGYTF. The CDR3 bases are TGTGCCAGCAGCCCAGCCCGTGGCAGGCGATCCTATGGCTACACCTTC. The chain carries TRBV3-1 (or the pseudogene TRBV3-2) and TRBJ1-2, with D uncertain. The CDR3 covers 16 residues. Germline-derived CDR1 and CDR2 are LGHDT and YNNKEL (reference sequence). The V gene lost 4 bases and the J gene lost 4 bases, with 19 bases spanning the gap.

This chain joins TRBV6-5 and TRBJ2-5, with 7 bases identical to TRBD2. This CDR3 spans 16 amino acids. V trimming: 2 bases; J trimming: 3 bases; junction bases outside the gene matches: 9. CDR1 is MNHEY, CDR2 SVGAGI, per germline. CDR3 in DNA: TGTGCCAGCAGTTACCTGTTTAGGAGCGGGGAAGAGACCCAGTACTTC. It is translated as CASSYLFRSGEETQYF.

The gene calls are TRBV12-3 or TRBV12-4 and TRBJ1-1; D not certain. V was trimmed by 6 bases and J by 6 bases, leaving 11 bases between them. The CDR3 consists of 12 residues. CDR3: CASSAGRAEAFF. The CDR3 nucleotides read TGTGCCAGCAGCGCCGGTCGCGCTGAAGCTTTCTTT.

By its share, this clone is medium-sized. CDR3 coding DNA: TGTGCCAGCAGCCACGGGACTAGCGGGGGGGAGCAGTTCTTC. This translates into CASSHGTSGGEQFF. The gene calls are TRBV11-3 and TRBJ2-1; 15 nucleotides agree with TRBD2. The CDR3 length is 14 residues. V gave up 5 bases and J gave up 10 bases; unmatched junction bases: 3. Germline V gene sequence: CDR1 SGHNT, CDR2 YENEEA. The complete variable domain, with remaining parts taken from reference TRBV11-3 and TRBJ2-1, reads EAGVVQSPRYKIIEKKQPVAFWCNPISGHNTLYWYLQNLGQGPELLIRYENEEAVDDSQLPKDRFSAERLKGVDSTLKIQPAELGDSAVYLCASSHGTSGGEQFFGPGTRLTVL.

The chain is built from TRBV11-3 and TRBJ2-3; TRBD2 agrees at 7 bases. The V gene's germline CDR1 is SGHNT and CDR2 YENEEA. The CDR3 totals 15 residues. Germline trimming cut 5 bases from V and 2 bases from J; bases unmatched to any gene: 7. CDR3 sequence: CASSPGTIDTDTQYF. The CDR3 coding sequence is TGTGCCAGCAGCCCCGGGACTATTGACACAGATACGCAGTATTTT.

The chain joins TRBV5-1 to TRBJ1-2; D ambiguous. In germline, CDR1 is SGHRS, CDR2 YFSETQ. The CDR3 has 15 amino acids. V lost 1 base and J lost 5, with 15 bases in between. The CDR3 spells CASSLLTTSLYGYTF. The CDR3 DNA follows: TGCGCCAGCAGCTTGTTGACGACTTCCCTTTATGGCTACACCTTC. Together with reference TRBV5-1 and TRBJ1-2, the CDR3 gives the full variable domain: KAGVTQTPRYLIKTRGQQVTLSCSPISGHRSVSWYQQTPGQGLQFLFEYFSETQRNKGNFPGRFSGRQFSNSRSEMNVSTLELGDSALYLCASSLLTTSLYGYTFGSGTRLTVV.

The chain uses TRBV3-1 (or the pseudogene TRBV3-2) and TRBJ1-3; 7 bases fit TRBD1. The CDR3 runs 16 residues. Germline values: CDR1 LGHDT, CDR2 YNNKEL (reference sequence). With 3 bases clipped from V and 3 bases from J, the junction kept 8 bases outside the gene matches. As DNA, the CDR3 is TGTGCCAGCAGCCACCCAGGGCAGGGGGATGGAAACACCATATATTTT. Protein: CASSHPGQGDGNTIYF.

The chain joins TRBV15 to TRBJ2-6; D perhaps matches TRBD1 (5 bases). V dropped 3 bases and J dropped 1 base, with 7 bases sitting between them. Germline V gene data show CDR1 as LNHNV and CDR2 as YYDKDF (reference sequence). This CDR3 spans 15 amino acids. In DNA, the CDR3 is TGTGCCACCAGCAGTCGACAGTCTGGGGCCAACGTCCTGACTTTC. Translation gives CATSSRQSGANVLTF.

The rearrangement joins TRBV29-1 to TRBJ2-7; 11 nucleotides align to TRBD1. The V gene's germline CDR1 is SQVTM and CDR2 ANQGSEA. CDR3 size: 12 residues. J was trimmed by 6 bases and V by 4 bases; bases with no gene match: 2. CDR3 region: CSVVGQGVEQYF. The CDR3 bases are TGCAGCGTTGTGGGACAGGGGGTCGAGCAGTACTTC.

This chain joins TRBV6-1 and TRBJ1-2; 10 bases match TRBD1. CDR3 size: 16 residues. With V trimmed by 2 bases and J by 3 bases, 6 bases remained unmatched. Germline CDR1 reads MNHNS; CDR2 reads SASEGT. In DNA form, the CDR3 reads TGTGCCAGCAGTGAAAGGGACAGGGGCTCGTACTATGGCTACACCTTC. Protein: CASSERDRGSYYGYTF.

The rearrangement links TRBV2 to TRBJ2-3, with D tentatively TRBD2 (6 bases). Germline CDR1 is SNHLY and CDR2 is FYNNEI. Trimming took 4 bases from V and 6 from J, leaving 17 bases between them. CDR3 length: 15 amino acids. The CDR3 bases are TGTGCCAGCAGTGCGGACCGGGGGTTTGGCGATACGCAGTATTTT. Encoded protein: CASSADRGFGDTQYF.

The CDR3 spells CASSQGADSGNEAFF. Written as DNA, the CDR3 is TGCGCCAGCAGCCAAGGTGCCGACAGCGGGAATGAAGCTTTCTTT. V usage is TRBV4-3 and J usage is TRBJ1-1; D might be TRBD1 (5 bases). V lost 1 base, J lost 7 bases, and 16 bases lay in between. CDR3 length equals 15 residues. In germline, CDR1 is LGHNA, CDR2 YSLEER.

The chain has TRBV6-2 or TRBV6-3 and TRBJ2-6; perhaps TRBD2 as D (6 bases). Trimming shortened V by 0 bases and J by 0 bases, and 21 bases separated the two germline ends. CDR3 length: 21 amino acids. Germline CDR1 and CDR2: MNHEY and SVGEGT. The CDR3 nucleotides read TGTGCCAGCAGTTACTCGATGGCGTTAGATACCGGGAGCTCTGGGGCCAACGTCCTGACTTTC. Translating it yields CASSYSMALDTGSSGANVLTF.

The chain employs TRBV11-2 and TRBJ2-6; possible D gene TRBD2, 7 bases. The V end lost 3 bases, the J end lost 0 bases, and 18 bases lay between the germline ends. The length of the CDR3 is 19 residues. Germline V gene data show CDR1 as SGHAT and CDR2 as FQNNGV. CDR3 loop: CASSFRRGRGSSGANVLTF. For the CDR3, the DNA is TGTGCCAGCAGCTTCCGGCGGGGGCGTGGGTCCTCTGGGGCCAACGTCCTGACTTTC.

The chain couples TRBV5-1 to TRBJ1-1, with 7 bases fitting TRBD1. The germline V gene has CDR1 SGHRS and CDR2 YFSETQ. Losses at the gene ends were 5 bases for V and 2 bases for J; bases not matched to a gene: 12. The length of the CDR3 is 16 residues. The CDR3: CASSLTGSRGNTEAFF. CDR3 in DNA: TGCGCCAGCAGTCTGACAGGGTCAAGGGGAAACACTGAAGCTTTCTTT.

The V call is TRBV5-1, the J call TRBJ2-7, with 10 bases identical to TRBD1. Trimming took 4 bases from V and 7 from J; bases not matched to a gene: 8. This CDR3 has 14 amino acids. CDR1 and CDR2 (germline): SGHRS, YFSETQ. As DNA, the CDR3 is TGCGCCAGCAGCCCGGGACAGGGGTTGGGTGAGCAGTACTTC. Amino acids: CASSPGQGLGEQYF.

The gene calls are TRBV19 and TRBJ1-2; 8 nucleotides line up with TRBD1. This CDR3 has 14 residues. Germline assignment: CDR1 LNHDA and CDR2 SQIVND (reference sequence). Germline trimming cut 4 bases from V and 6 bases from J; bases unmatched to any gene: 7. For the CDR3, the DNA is TGTGCCAGTAGTAGCCAAGACAGGGGAAATGGCTACACCTTC. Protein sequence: CASSSQDRGNGYTF.